Following are 8 T cell receptor beta chains from one sample sequenced in a study of OX40 agonist ivuxolimab in advanced cancers. Libraries were prepared by immunoSEQ multiplex PCR; TCRdb keeps only in-frame clonotypes and omits some of them. Here the sample spans roughly 80,000 clones, 86% being singletons. The specimen was CD4+ or CD8+ T cells sorted from blood, collected in a trial of the OX40 agonist ivuxolimab. These receptors all come from an adult with an advanced solid tumor such as melanoma, head and neck, liver or kidney cancer.

This clone was seen many times. The genes are TRBV5-4 and TRBJ2-3, with TRBD2 matching 14 bases. Per germline, CDR1 SGHNT and CDR2 YYREEE (reference sequence). V lost 3 bases to trimming and J lost 10 bases; unmatched junction nucleotides: 7. This CDR3 comprises 15 residues. CDR3 nucleotides: TGTGCCAGCAGCTATTGGACTAGCGGGAGGTCGCCGCAGTATTTT. Translation gives CASSYWTSGRSPQYF. Full variable domain (rest looked up from reference TRBV5-4 and TRBJ2-3): ETGVTQSPTHLIKTRGQQVTLRCSSQSGHNTVSWYQQALGQGPQFIFQYYREEENGRGNFPPRFSGLQFPNYSSELNVNALELDDSALYLCASSYWTSGRSPQYFGPGTRLTVL.

The genes are TRBV7-9 and TRBJ1-1, with TRBD1 identical over 7 bases. V was pared by 3 bases and J by 5 bases, with 6 bases of the junction left unmatched. Germline loops: CDR1 SEHNR, CDR2 FQNEAQ (reference sequence). The CDR3 length is 14 residues. The CDR3 sequence is CASSFRTGGTEAFF. CDR3 DNA sequence: TGTGCCAGCAGCTTTCGGACAGGAGGAACTGAAGCTTTCTTT.

The CDR3 here is CASSLSPNEKLFF. CDR3 sequence (DNA): TGTGCCAGCAGCCTCTCTCCAAATGAAAAACTGTTTTTT. The J gene is TRBJ1-4, the V gene TRBV5-6, with D unresolved. The V end was cut by 4 bases, the J end by 5 bases, with 9 bases between. The length of the CDR3 is 13 residues. CDR1 is SGHDT and CDR2 is YYEEEE in the germline V gene.

This clone occurred a few times. The rearrangement links TRBV5-6 to TRBJ2-1; D possibly corresponds to TRBD2 (5 bases). The ends were cut back, 1 base at V and 0 bases at J, with 17 bases in the middle. Germline CDR1 SGHDT, CDR2 YYEEEE. The CDR3 runs to 18 residues. The CDR3 spells CASSLPTQEADSYNEQFF. As DNA, the CDR3 is TGTGCCAGCAGCTTGCCTACCCAGGAGGCGGACTCCTACAATGAGCAGTTCTTC.

The chain joins TRBV19 to TRBJ2-1, with 7 positions matching TRBD1. Germline V lookup: CDR1 LNHDA, CDR2 SQIVND (reference sequence). CDR3 length: 15 residues. Trimming removed 4 bases from V and 0 bases from J; junction bases left unmatched: 3. CDR3 coding DNA: TGTGCCAGTAGTACGGGACAGAGCTCCTACAATGAGCAGTTCTTC. Encoded protein: CASSTGQSSYNEQFF.

V gene TRBV5-6 combines with J gene TRBJ1-1; no clear D. Trimming took off 4 bases at V and 2 bases at J, with 12 bases between the two ends. CDR1 is SGHDT and CDR2 is YYEEEE in the germline V gene. The CDR3 extends over 14 amino acids. CDR3 in amino acids: CASSPHPGNTEAFF. CDR3 DNA sequence: TGTGCCAGCAGCCCCCATCCAGGTAACACTGAAGCTTTCTTT.

The chain employs TRBV11-3 and TRBJ2-1; no reliable D call. This CDR3 is 15 amino acids long. Looked up from germline, CDR1 is SGHNT and CDR2 is YENEEA. V lost 4 bases to trimming and J lost 4 bases, with 14 bases between them. The CDR3 reads CASSSRPSVYNEQFF. CDR3 DNA sequence: TGTGCCAGCAGCTCCAGACCCTCCGTATACAATGAGCAGTTCTTC.

The genes are TRBV19 and TRBJ1-3; TRBD1 might be the D (5 bases). The length of the CDR3 is 17 residues. Germline V gives CDR1 LNHDA, CDR2 SQIVND (reference sequence). Trimming left V 4 bases short and J 0 bases short, with 16 bases between. The CDR3 is CASSRASRDHSGNTIYF. The CDR3 region has the DNA TGTGCCAGTAGTAGGGCTTCGAGGGACCACTCTGGAAACACCATATATTTT. Using reference TRBV19 and TRBJ1-3 for the parts outside the CDR3, the full variable domain is DGGITQSPKYLFRKEGQNVTLSCEQNLNHDAMYWYRQDPGQGLRLIYYSQIVNDFQKGDIAEGYSVSREKKESFPLTVTSAQKNPTAFYLCASSRASRDHSGNTIYFGEGSWLTVV.